This TCR beta chain is drawn from a study of T cells in localized non-small cell lung cancer. Study results and limitations: Uninvolved adjacent lung had the highest recorded T cell clonality, with tumor below it. Tumor samples were not multi-region, leaving intratumor heterogeneity unexcluded. Longer survival (overall) was linked to higher T cell density in blood.

With regard to this clone: What it binds is not known.

The data were produced by immunoSEQ multiplex PCR, yet TCRdb's version contains in-frame clones alone and is incomplete. The sample lists 1,500 to 2,000 clones; about a third were seen once. This clonotype originated in a male donor at least 60 years old with stage II lung adenocarcinoma. The sequencing here drew on lung tumor tissue, taken before any cancer treatment.

The CDR3 DNA follows: TGTGCCAGTAGTACAAACAGTCTGGGCTACACCTTC. Translating gives CASSTNSLGYTF. This chain joins TRBV19 and TRBJ1-2; D call uncertain. CDR1 and CDR2 from the germline V gene are LNHDA and SQIVND (reference sequence). CDR3 length: 12 residues. V lost 4 bases to trimming and J lost 8 bases, with 11 bases between them.